Sequencing of this TCR beta chain was carried out in a study of PD-1 blockade in mismatch repair-deficient tumors. Study background: Enrolled about 2013-2017, patients had progressing, pretreated mismatch repair-deficient cancers of 12 to 13 types.

A remark on this clone: Its antigen is unidentified.

Time point denoted: approximately 10-day in vitro stimulation with candidate neoantigen peptide 5. Study conclusions and caveats: Tumor-resident clones, often undetectable pretreatment in blood, expanded then contracted after pembrolizumab.

Per the germline V gene, CDR1 is MDHEN and CDR2 is SYDVKM. The CDR3 sequence is 16 residues long. Trimming shortened V by 3 bases and J by 1 base, and 13 bases separated the two germline ends. Method: immunoSEQ multiplex PCR; TCRdb's copy keeps in-frame clones and lacks some. The repertoire holds approximately 15,000 clones, with approximately 80% as singletons. The J gene is TRBJ2-1, the V gene TRBV28; D is possibly TRBD1 (5 bases). The TCR comes from an adult with mismatch repair-deficient cancer. The starting material was cells cultured in vitro, obtained from a patient treated with pembrolizumab. The CDR3 nucleotides are TGTGCCAGCAGTTTTCAGGGCCTTAATTCCTACAATGAGCAGTTCTTC. Protein product: CASSFQGLNSYNEQFF.